This note documents a single T cell receptor beta chain sequence. This sample is drawn from a study of blood T cell repertoires in COVID-19. Sequencing was performed with immunoSEQ multiplex PCR; in TCRdb, only in-frame clones are kept and a portion is missing. The profile shows 150,000 or so clones, approximately 82% of them singletons. CDR3 length: 14 amino acids. The germline gives CDR1 SGHNT, CDR2 YYREEE (reference sequence). With 0 bases removed from V and 0 bases from J, the gap between germline ends came to 7 bases. Sequenced material: PBMCs or T cells enriched from blood (not recorded which). The origin of this receptor is a man aged 60 to 75 who had recovered from COVID-19. J is TRBJ2-7 and V is TRBV5-4, with D unclear. CDR3 protein: CASSLGAGSYEQYF. CDR3 bases: TGTGCCAGCAGCTTGGGCGCAGGCTCCTACGAGCAGTACTTC.